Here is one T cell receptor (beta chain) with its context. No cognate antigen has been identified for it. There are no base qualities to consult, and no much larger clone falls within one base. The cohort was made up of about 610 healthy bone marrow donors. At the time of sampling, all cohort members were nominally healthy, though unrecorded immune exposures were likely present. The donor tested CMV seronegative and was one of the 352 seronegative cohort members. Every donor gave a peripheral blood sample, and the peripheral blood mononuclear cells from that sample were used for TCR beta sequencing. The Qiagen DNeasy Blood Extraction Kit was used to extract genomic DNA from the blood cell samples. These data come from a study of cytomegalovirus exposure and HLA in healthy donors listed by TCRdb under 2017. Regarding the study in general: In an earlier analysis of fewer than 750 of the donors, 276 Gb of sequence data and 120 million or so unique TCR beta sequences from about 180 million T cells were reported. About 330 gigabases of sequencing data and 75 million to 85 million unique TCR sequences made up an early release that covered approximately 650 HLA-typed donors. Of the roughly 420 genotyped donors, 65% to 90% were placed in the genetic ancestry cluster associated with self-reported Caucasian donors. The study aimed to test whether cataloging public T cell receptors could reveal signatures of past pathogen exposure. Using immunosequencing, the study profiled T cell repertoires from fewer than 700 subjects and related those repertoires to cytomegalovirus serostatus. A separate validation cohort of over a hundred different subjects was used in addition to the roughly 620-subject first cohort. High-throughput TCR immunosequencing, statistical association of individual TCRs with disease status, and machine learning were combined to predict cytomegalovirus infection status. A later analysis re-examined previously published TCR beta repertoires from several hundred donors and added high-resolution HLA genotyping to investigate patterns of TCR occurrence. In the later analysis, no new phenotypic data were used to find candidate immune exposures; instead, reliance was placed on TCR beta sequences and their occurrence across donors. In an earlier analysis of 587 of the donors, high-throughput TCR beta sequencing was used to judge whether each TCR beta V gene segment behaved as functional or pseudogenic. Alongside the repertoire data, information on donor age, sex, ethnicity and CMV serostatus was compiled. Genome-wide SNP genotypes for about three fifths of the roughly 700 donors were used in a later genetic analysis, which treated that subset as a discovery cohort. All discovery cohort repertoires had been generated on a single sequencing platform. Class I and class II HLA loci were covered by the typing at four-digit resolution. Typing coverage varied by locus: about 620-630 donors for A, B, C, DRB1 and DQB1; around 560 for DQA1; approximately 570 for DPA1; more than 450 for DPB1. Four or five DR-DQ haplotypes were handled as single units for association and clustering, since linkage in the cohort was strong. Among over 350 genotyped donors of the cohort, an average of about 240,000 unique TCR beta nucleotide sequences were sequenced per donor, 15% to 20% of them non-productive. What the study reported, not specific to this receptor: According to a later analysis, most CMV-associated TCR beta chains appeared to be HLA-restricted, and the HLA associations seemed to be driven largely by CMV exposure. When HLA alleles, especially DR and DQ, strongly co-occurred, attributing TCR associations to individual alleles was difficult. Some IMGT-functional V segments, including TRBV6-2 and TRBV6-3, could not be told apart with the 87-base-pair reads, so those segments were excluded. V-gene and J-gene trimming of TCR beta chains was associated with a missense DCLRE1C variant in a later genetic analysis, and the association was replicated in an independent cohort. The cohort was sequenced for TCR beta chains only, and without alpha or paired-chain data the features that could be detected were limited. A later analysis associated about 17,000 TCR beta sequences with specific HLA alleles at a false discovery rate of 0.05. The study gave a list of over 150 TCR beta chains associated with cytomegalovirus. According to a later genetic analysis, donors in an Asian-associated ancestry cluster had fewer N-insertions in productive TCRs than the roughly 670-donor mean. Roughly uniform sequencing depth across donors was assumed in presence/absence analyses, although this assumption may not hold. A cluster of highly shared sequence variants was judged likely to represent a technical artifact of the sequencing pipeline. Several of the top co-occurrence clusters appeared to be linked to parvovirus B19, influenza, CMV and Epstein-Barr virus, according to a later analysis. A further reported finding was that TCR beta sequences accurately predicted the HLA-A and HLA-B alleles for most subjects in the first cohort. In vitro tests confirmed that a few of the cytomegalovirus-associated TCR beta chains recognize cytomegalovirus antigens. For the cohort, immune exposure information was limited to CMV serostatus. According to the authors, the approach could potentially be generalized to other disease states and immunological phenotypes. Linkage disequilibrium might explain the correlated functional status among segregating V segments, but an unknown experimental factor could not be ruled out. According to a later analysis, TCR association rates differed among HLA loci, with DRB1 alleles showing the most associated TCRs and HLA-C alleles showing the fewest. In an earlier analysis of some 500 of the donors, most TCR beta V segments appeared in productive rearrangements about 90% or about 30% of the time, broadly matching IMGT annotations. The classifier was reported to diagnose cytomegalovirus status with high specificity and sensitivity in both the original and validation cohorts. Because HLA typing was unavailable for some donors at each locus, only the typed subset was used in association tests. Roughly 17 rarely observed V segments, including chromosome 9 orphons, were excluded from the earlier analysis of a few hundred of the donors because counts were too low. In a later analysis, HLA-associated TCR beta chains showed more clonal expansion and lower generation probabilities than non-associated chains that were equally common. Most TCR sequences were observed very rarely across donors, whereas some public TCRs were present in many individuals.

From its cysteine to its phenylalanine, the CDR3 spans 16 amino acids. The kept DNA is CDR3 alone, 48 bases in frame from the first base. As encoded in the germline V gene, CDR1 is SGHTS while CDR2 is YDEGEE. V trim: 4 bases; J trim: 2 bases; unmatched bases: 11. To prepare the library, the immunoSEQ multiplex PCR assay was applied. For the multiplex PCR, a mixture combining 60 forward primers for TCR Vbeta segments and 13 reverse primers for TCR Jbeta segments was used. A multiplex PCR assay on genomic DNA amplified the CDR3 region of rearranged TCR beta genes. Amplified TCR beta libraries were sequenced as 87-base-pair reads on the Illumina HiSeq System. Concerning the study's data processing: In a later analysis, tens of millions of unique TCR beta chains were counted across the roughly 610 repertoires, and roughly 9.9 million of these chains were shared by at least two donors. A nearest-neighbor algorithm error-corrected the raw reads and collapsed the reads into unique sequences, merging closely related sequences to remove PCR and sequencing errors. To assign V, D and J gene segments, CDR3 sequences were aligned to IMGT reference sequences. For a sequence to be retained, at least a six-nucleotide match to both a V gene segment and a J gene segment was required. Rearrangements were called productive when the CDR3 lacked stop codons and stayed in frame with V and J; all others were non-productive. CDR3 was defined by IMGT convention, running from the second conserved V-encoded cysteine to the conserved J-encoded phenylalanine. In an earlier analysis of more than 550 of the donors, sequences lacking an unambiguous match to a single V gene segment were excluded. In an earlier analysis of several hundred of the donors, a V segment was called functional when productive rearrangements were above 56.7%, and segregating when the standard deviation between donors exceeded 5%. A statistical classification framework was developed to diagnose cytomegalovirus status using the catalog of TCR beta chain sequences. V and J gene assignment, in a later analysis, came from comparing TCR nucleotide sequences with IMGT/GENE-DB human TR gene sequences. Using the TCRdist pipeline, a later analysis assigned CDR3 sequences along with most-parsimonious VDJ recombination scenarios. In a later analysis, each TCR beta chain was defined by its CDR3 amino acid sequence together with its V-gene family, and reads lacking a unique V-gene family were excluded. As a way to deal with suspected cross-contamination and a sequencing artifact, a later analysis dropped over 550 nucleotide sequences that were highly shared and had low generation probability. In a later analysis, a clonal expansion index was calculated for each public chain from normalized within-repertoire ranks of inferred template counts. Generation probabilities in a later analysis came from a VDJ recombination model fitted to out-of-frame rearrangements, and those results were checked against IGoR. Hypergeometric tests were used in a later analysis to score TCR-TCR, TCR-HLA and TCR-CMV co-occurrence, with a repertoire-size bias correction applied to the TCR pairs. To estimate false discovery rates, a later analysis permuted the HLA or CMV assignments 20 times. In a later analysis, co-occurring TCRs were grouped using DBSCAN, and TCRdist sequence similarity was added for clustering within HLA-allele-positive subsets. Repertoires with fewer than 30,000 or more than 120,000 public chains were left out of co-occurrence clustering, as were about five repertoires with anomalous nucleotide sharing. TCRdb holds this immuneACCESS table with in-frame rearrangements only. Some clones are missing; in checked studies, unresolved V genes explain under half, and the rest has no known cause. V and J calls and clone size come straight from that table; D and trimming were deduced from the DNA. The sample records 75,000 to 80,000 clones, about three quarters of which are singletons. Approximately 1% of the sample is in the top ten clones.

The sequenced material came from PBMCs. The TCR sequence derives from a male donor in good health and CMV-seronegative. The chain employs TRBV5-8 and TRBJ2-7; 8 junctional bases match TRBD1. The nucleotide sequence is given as TGTGCCAGCAGCGAAACACGTCCGGACAGGGCCTACGAGCAGTACTTC. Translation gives CASSETRPDRAYEQYF.